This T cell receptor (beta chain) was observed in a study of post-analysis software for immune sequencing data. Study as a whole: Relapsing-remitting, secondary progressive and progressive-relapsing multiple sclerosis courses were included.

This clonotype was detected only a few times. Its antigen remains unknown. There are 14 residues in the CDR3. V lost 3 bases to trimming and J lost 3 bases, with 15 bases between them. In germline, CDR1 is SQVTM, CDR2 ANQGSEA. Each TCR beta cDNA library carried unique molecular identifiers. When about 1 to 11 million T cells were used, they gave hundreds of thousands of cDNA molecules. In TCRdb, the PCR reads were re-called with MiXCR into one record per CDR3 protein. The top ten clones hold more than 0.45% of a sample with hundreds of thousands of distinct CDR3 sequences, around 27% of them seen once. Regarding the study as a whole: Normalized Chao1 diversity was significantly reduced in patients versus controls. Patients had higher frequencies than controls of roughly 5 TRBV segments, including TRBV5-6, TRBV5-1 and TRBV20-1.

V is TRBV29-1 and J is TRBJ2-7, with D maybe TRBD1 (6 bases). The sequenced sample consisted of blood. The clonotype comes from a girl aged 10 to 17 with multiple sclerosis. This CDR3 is CSVERRQANYEQYF. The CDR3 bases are TGCAGCGTTGAGCGGAGACAGGCGAACTACGAGCAGTACTTC.